The clone carrying this TCR beta chain was seen a handful of times. V was clipped by 0 bases and J by 5 bases; unmatched bases: 5. Germline V gene lookup returns CDR1 KGHSH and CDR2 LQKENI. The CDR3 spans 15 residues. Template material for amplifying TCR beta CDR3 regions consisted of RNA transcripts. RT-PCR in the first round (using the HTBI primer set) targeted the TCR CDR3. A single record per CDR3 protein comes from TCRdb applying MiXCR to the multiplex PCR reads. The table lists fewer than 750,000 distinct CDR3 sequences, under 15% of them singletons. The data are from a study of T cells in Graves' hyperthyroidism and ophthalmopathy.

V and J are TRBV18 and TRBJ2-3, with 7 bases matching TRBD1. Material: blood. This receptor was obtained from a middle-aged woman with Graves' ophthalmopathy. CDR3 in DNA: TGTGCCAGCTCACCACCGTTGACAGGGCAAGATACGCAGTATTTT. It translates to CASSPPLTGQDTQYF. Based on the CDR3 plus reference TRBV18 and TRBJ2-3, the full variable domain is NAGVMQNPRHLVRRRGQEARLRCSPMKGHSHVYWYRQLPEEGLKFMVYLQKENIIDESGMPKERFSAEFPKEGPSILRIQQVVRGDSAAYFCASSPPLTGQDTQYFGPGTRLTVL.